Shown below are 24 T cell receptor beta chains from a single sample sequenced in a study of T cells in Graves' hyperthyroidism and ophthalmopathy. Template material for amplifying TCR beta CDR3 regions consisted of RNA transcripts. The HTBI primer set served for first-round RT-PCR of the TCR CDR3. MiXCR was run by TCRdb on the multiplex PCR reads, yielding one entry per CDR3 protein. The profile covers about 840,000 distinct CDR3 sequences, with around 38% appearing a single time and 8% to 9% taken by the ten largest. Specimen: blood. These receptors were taken from a man younger than 35 with Graves' hyperthyroidism.

This chain connects TRBV12-3 or TRBV12-4 to TRBJ2-5; D might be TRBD2 (5 bases). V dropped 6 bases and J dropped 3 bases, with 11 bases sitting between them. The CDR3 has 13 amino acids. The CDR3 here is CASRQDWEETQYF. DNA of the CDR3: TGTGCCAGCAGGCAGGACTGGGAAGAGACCCAGTACTTC.

In its sample, this clonotype was seen many times. The chain employs TRBV7-9 and TRBJ2-7, with 8 bases that match TRBD1. The CDR3 contains 15 residues. J was trimmed by 5 bases and V by 4 bases; bases with no gene match: 10. From germline, CDR1 is SEHNR and CDR2 FQNEAQ (reference sequence). In DNA form, the CDR3 reads TGTGCCAGCAGCTCCTCGGACAGGGATACCCACGAGCAGTACTTC. Residues: CASSSSDRDTHEQYF.

This clonotype occurred many times. CDR3 bases: TGCAGTGCTAGCGGGGCAGTTCAGGGTCAGCCCCAGCATTTT. This sequence encodes CSASGAVQGQPQHF. The chain carries TRBV20-1 and TRBJ1-5; the D gene is possibly TRBD1 (5 bases). Looked up from germline, CDR1 is DFQATT and CDR2 is SNEGSKA (reference sequence). This CDR3 has 14 residues. V dropped 3 bases and J dropped 6 bases, with 15 bases sitting between them.

This clonotype was counted many times. The chain is built from TRBV2 and TRBJ1-4; the match to TRBD1 covers 7 bases. V lost 8 bases and J lost 8; bases outside the gene matches: 5. Germline V gene lookup returns CDR1 SNHLY and CDR2 FYNNEI. There are 12 residues in the CDR3. CDR3 amino acids: CASLGQEEKLFF. In nucleotides, the CDR3 is TGTGCCAGCCTTGGACAGGAAGAAAAACTGTTTTTT.

Details on this clonotype: The germline gene is not matched at one end of the junction; a read error may be the cause. The V and J genes are TRBV14 and TRBJ2-7, with 10 bases aligning to TRBD2. Germline V CDR1 and CDR2: SGHDN, FVKESK. The CDR3 extends over 15 amino acids. CDR3 sequence (DNA): TGTGCCAGCAGCCAAGATCCTAGCGGGAGCTACGAGCAGTGCTTC. Its translation: CASSQDPSGSYEQCF.

The V and J genes are TRBV5-4 and TRBJ1-2; D is unresolved. This CDR3 is 14 amino acids long. Trimming shortened V by 2 bases and J by 1 base, and 9 bases separated the two germline ends. The germline gives CDR1 SGHNT, CDR2 YYREEE (reference sequence). The CDR3 is CASSFQQLNYGYTF. The CDR3 DNA sequence: TGTGCCAGCAGCTTTCAGCAGCTTAACTATGGCTACACCTTC. Variable domain in full (rest from reference TRBV5-4 and TRBJ1-2): ETGVTQSPTHLIKTRGQQVTLRCSSQSGHNTVSWYQQALGQGPQFIFQYYREEENGRGNFPPRFSGLQFPNYSSELNVNALELDDSALYLCASSFQQLNYGYTFGSGTRLTVV.

The chain combines TRBV7-3 with TRBJ1-1; D remains ambiguous. This CDR3 comprises 13 residues. V dropped 5 bases and J dropped 4 bases, with 11 bases sitting between them. Germline V gene data show CDR1 as SGHTA and CDR2 as FQGTGA. In DNA, the CDR3 is TGTGCCAGCAGCCCAAGTTGGGGCACTGAAGCTTTCTTT. Translated: CASSPSWGTEAFF.

This clonotype was counted only a few times. The rearrangement uses TRBV13 and TRBJ1-3; D call uncertain. There are 14 residues in the CDR3. Germline loops: CDR1 PRHDT, CDR2 FYEKMQ (reference sequence). V lost 5 bases, J lost 6 bases, and 14 bases lay in between. For the CDR3, the DNA is TGTGCCAGCAGCCCTCGGGCCTTGGAAAACACCATATATTTT. Translation: CASSPRALENTIYF.

This clonotype was counted a few times. The J gene is TRBJ2-7, the V gene TRBV7-3, with TRBD2 identical over 14 bases. J was trimmed by 4 bases and V by 2 bases; bases with no gene match: 7. This CDR3 contains 17 residues. Germline CDR1 reads SGHTA; CDR2 reads FQGTGA. In DNA, the CDR3 is TGTGCCAGCAGCTTAGAAGGGACTAGCGGGAGTGTATACGAGCAGTACTTC. Translating it yields CASSLEGTSGSVYEQYF.

This clonotype was seen at least ten times. The chain couples TRBV15 to TRBJ1-3, with TRBD1 matching 7 bases. Looked up from germline, CDR1 is LNHNV and CDR2 is YYDKDF (reference sequence). This CDR3 spans 16 amino acids. The V segment lost 1 base and the J segment 2 bases; nucleotides outside the gene matches: 5. This CDR3 is CATSRVSTGTGNTIYF. CDR3 sequence (DNA): TGTGCCACCAGCAGAGTCTCGACAGGGACTGGAAACACCATATATTTT.

The chain has TRBV5-8 and TRBJ1-1; tentative D call: TRBD1 (6 bases). The V end lost 4 bases, the J end lost 11 bases, and 18 bases lay between the germline ends. The CDR3 covers 13 residues. The germline V gene has CDR1 SGHTS and CDR2 YDEGEE. The CDR3: CASSRDTREMAFF. The CDR3 nucleotides read TGTGCCAGCAGCAGGGACACCAGGGAGATGGCTTTCTTT. Drawing the rest from reference TRBV5-8 and TRBJ1-1, the complete variable domain is EAGVTQSPTHLIKTRGQQATLRCSPISGHTSVYWYQQALGLGLQFLLWYDEGEERNRGNFPPRFSGRQFPNYSSELNVNALELEDSALYLCASSRDTREMAFFGQGTRLTVV.

This clonotype came up a few times. Being one base from a much bigger clone, this may be a read error. The gene calls are TRBV10-3 and TRBJ2-7; TRBD2 might be the D (7 bases). This CDR3 is 14 amino acids long. Germline V CDR1 and CDR2: ENHRY, SYGVKD. The V and J ends lost 5 bases and 7 bases respectively, with 18 bases between them. CDR3 bases: TGTGCCATCAGTCCTCTACGGGGGGCTCGGGAGCAGTACTTC. Encoded protein: CAISPLRGAREQYF.

This chain joins TRBV20-1 and TRBJ2-7, with D maybe TRBD1 (6 bases). This CDR3 is built from 11 residues. The V end lost 6 bases, the J end lost 4 bases, and 10 bases lay between the germline ends. The germline V gene encodes CDR1 DFQATT and CDR2 SNEGSKA (reference sequence). CDR3 in amino acids: CSAGQFYEQYF. The CDR3 DNA sequence: TGCAGTGCAGGACAGTTTTACGAGCAGTACTTC.

This clonotype was found many times. The V call is TRBV2, the J call TRBJ1-5; D is uncertain. V was clipped by 1 base and J by 0 bases, with 7 bases between them. The germline gives CDR1 SNHLY, CDR2 FYNNEI. The CDR3 runs 15 residues. The CDR3 bases are TGTGCCAGCAGTGAAGGGAGGGATAGCAATCAGCCCCAGCATTTT. Its translation: CASSEGRDSNQPQHF.

This clonotype was detected only once. The gene calls are TRBV10-2 and TRBJ2-6, with 11 bases lining up with TRBD2. Germline V gene lookup returns CDR1 WSHSY and CDR2 SAAADI. The CDR3 totals 18 residues. V lost 5 bases to trimming and J lost 0 bases; unmatched junction nucleotides: 6. CDR3 sequence: CASSRLAGQPSGANVLTF. The CDR3 region has the DNA TGCGCCAGCAGTCGACTAGCGGGGCAGCCCTCTGGGGCCAACGTCCTGACTTTC.

This sequence joins TRBV7-2 and TRBJ2-5, with a weak D call TRBD2 (6 bases). V lost 5 bases, J lost 4 bases, and 11 bases lay in between. CDR3 length equals 13 residues. CDR1 SGHTA and CDR2 FQGNSA come from the germline V gene. CDR3 sequence: CASSKRTTETQYF. CDR3 DNA sequence: TGTGCCAGCAGCAAAAGGACTACAGAGACCCAGTACTTC. Complete variable domain (other parts from reference TRBV7-2 and TRBJ2-5): GAGVSQSPSNKVTEKGKDVELRCDPISGHTALYWYRQSLGQGLEFLIYFQGNSAPDKSGLPSDRFSAERTGGSVSTLTIQRTQQEDSAVYLCASSKRTTETQYFGPGTRLLVL.

The chain employs TRBV9 and TRBJ1-5; TRBD1 agrees at 9 bases. V shed 3 bases and J 7 bases; nucleotides not matched to a gene: 5. The CDR3 contains 14 residues. Germline loops: CDR1 SGDLS, CDR2 YYNGEE. CDR3 in amino acids: CASSGRDREQPQHF. DNA of the CDR3: TGTGCCAGCAGCGGCCGGGACAGGGAGCAGCCCCAGCATTTT.

This clonotype was seen repeatedly, ten times or more. CDR3 sequence (DNA): TGTGCCAGCAGAGGTGAGGGAAGCGAGAGCACTGAAGCTTTCTTT. This encodes CASRGEGSESTEAFF. The chain combines TRBV2 with TRBJ1-1; D call uncertain. CDR1 and CDR2 (germline): SNHLY, FYNNEI. V lost 6 bases to trimming and J lost 4 bases, with 18 bases between them. The CDR3 totals 15 residues.

At least ten counts were recorded for this clonotype. The chain couples TRBV5-1 to TRBJ1-2; TRBD1 matches 7 bases. Per germline, CDR1 SGHRS and CDR2 YFSETQ. This CDR3 has 16 amino acids. V was clipped by 0 bases and J by 4 bases; unmatched bases: 9. The CDR3 spells CASSLARGTATYGYTF. In DNA form, the CDR3 reads TGCGCCAGCAGCTTGGCCAGAGGGACAGCGACCTATGGCTACACCTTC.

This clonotype was seen at least ten times. J is TRBJ2-7 and V is TRBV24-1; D may be TRBD1 or TRBD2 (5 bases each). With 3 bases removed from V and 0 bases from J, the gap between germline ends came to 11 bases. The CDR3 length is 15 residues. Germline CDR1 and CDR2: KGHDR and SFDVKD. This chain's CDR3 is CATSDHQGPSYEQYF. For the CDR3, the DNA is TGTGCCACCAGTGATCATCAGGGACCCTCCTACGAGCAGTACTTC.

This chain uses TRBV2 with TRBJ2-7, with 8 bases that match TRBD1. The germline CDR1 and CDR2 sequences are SNHLY and FYNNEI. V was clipped by 5 bases and J by 5 bases; unmatched bases: 5. The CDR3 is made up of 13 amino acids. The CDR3 nucleotides are TGTGCCAGCAGTATGGACAGGGACCACGAGCAGTACTTC. Protein: CASSMDRDHEQYF. Based on the CDR3 plus reference TRBV2 and TRBJ2-7, the full variable domain is EPEVTQTPSHQVTQMGQEVILRCVPISNHLYFYWYRQILGQKVEFLVSFYNNEISEKSEIFDDQFSVERPDGSNFTLKIRSTKLEDSAMYFCASSMDRDHEQYFGPGTRLTVT.

V and J are TRBV6-6 and TRBJ1-1; D possibly corresponds to TRBD1 (6 bases). V dropped 5 bases and J dropped 0 bases, with 13 bases sitting between them. Germline V gene data show CDR1 as MNHNY and CDR2 as SVGAGI (reference sequence). CDR3 length equals 15 residues. The CDR3 nucleotides are TGTGCCAGCAGTAATCGGGGGGGCCTGAACACTGAAGCTTTCTTT. Its protein is CASSNRGGLNTEAFF.

J is TRBJ2-5 and V is TRBV19; 8 bases map to TRBD1. CDR1 and CDR2 from the germline V gene are LNHDA and SQIVND (reference sequence). The CDR3 covers 15 residues. V dropped 3 bases and J dropped 9; count of bases not matched to a gene: 12. This chain's CDR3 is CASSIGAGGRLSQYF. In nucleotides, the CDR3 is TGTGCCAGTAGTATCGGGGCAGGGGGCCGTTTATCCCAGTACTTC.

This clonotype occurred once. V gene TRBV7-9 combines with J gene TRBJ2-5; a possible D gene is TRBD1 (6 bases). CDR1 is SEHNR and CDR2 is FQNEAQ in the germline V gene (reference sequence). With 6 bases removed from V and 0 bases from J, the gap between germline ends came to 14 bases. The CDR3 loop spans 15 amino acids. The chain's CDR3 is CASSSGTMYQETQYF. The CDR3 DNA sequence: TGTGCCAGCAGTTCCGGGACAATGTACCAAGAGACCCAGTACTTC. The variable domain in full, with the rest retrieved from reference TRBV7-9 and TRBJ2-5, is DTGVSQNPRHKITKRGQNVTFRCDPISEHNRLYWYRQTLGQGPEFLTYFQNEAQLEKSRLLSDRFSAERPKGSFSTLEIQRTEQGDSAMYLCASSSGTMYQETQYFGPGTRLLVL.